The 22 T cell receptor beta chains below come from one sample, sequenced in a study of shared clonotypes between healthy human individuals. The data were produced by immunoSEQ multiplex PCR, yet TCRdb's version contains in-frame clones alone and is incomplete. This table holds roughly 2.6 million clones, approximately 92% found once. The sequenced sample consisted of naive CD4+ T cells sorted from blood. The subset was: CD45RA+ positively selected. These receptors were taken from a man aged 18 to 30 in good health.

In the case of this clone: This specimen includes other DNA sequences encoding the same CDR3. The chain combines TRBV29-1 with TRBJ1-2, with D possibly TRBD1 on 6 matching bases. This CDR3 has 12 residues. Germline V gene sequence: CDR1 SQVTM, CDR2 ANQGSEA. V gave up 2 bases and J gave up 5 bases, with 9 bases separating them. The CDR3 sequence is CSVERGGYGYTF. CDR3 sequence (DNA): TGCAGCGTTGAACGAGGGGGTTATGGCTACACCTTC. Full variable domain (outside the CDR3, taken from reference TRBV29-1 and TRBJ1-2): SAVISQKPSRDICQRGTSLTIQCQVDSQVTMMFWYRQQPGQSLTLIATANQGSEATYESGFVIDKFPISRPNLTFSTLTVSNMSPEDSSIYLCSVERGGYGYTFGSGTRLTVV.

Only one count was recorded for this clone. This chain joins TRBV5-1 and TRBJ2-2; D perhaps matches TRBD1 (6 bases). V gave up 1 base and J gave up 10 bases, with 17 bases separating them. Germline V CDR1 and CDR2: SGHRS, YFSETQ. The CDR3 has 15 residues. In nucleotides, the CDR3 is TGCGCCAGCAGCTTGACGACAGGTGAATCGGCGGAGCTGTTTTTT. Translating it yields CASSLTTGESAELFF.

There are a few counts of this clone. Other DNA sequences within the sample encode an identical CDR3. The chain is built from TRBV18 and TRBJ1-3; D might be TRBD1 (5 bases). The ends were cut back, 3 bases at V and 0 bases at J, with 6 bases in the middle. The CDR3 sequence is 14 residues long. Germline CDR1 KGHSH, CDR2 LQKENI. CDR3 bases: TGTGCCAGCTCACCTGACAGCTCTGGAAACACCATATATTTT. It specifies CASSPDSSGNTIYF.

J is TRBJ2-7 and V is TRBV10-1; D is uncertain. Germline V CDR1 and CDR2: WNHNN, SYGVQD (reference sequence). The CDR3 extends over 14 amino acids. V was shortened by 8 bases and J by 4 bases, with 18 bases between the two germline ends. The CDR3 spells CASSLEAVVYEQYF. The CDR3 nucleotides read TGCGCCAGCTCCTTAGAGGCAGTGGTATACGAGCAGTACTTC.

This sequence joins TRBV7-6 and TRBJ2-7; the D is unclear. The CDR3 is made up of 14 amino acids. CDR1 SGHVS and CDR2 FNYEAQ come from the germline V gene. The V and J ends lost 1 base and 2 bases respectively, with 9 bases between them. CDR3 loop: CASSLEGVTYEQYF. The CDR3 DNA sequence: TGTGCCAGCAGCTTAGAGGGCGTGACCTACGAGCAGTACTTC. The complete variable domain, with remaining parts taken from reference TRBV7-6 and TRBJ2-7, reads GAGVSQSPRYKVTKRGQDVALRCDPISGHVSLYWYRQALGQGPEFLTYFNYEAQQDKSGLPNDRFSAERPEGSISTLTIQRTEQRDSAMYRCASSLEGVTYEQYFGPGTRLTVT.

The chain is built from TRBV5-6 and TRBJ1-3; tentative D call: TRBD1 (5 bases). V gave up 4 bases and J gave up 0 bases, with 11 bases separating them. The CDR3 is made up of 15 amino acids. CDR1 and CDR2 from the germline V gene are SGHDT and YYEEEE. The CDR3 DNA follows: TGTGCCAGCAGCCGCGACAGATACTCTGGAAACACCATATATTTT. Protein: CASSRDRYSGNTIYF.

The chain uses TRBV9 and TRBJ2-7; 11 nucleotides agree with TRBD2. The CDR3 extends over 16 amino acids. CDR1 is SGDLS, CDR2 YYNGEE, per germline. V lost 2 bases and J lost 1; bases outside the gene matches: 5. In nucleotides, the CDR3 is TGTGCCAGCAGCGTGGGGACTAGCGGAACATCCTACGAGCAGTACTTC. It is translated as CASSVGTSGTSYEQYF.

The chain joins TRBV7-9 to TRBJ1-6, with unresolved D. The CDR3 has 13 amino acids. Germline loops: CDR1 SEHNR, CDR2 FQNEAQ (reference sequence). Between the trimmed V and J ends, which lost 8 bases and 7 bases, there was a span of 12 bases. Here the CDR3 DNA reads TGTGCCAGCTATCGGGAGCAAAATTCACCCCTCCACTTT. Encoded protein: CASYREQNSPLHF. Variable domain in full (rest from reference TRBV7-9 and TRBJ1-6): DTGVSQNPRHKITKRGQNVTFRCDPISEHNRLYWYRQTLGQGPEFLTYFQNEAQLEKSRLLSDRFSAERPKGSFSTLEIQRTEQGDSAMYLCASYREQNSPLHFGNGTRLTVT.

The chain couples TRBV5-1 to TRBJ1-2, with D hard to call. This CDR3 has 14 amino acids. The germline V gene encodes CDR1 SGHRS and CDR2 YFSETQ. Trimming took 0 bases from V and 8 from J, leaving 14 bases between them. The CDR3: CASSLEGYLRGYTF. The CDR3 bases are TGCGCCAGCAGCTTGGAGGGCTACTTGAGAGGCTACACCTTC.

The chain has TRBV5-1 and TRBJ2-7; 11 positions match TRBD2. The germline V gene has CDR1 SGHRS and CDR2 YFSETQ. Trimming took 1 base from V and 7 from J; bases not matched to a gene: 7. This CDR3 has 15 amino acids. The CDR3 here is CASSLILAGVGEQYF. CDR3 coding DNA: TGCGCCAGCAGCTTGATACTAGCGGGAGTAGGGGAGCAGTACTTC.

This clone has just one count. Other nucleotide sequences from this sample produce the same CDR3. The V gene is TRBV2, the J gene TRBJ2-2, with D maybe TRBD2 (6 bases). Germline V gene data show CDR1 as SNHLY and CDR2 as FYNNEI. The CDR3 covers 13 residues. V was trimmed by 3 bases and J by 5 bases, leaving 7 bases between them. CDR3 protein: CASSERETGELFF. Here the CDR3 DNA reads TGTGCCAGCAGTGAGCGGGAAACCGGGGAGCTGTTTTTT.

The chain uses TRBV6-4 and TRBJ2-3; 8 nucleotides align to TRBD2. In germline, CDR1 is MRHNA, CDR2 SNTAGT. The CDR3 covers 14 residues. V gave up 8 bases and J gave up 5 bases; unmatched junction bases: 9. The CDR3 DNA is TGTGCCAGCTCCTTCGGCGGGGGGCGAGATACGCAGTATTTT. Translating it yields CASSFGGGRDTQYF.

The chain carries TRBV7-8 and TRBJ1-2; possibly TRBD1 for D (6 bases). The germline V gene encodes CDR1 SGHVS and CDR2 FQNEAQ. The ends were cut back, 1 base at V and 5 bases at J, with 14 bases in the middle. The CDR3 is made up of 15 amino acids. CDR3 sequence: CASSLGGRGPYGYTF. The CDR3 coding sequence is TGTGCCAGCAGCTTAGGGGGGCGGGGACCTTATGGCTACACCTTC. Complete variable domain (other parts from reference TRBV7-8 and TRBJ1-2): GAGVSQSPRYKVAKRGQDVALRCDPISGHVSLFWYQQALGQGPEFLTYFQNEAQLDKSGLPSDRFFAERPEGSVSTLKIQRTQQEDSAVYLCASSLGGRGPYGYTFGSGTRLTVV.

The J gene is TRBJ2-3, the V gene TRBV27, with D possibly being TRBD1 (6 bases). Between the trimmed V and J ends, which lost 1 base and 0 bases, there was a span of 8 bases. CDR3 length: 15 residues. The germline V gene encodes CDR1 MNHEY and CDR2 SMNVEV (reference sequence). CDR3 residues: CASSLYRASTDTQYF. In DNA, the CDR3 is TGTGCCAGCAGTTTATACAGGGCTAGCACAGATACGCAGTATTTT.

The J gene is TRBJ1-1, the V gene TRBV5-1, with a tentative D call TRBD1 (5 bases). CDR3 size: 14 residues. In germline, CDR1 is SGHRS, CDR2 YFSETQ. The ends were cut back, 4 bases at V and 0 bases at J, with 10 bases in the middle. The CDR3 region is CASSAAGMNTEAFF. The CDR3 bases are TGCGCCAGCAGCGCGGCAGGGATGAACACTGAAGCTTTCTTT.

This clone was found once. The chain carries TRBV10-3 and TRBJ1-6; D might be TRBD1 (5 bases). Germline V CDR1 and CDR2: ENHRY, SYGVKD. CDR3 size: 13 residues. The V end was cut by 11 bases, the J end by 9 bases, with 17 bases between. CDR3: CASTRDSTSPLHF. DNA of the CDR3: TGTGCCTCGACTCGGGACTCCACTTCACCCCTCCACTTT.

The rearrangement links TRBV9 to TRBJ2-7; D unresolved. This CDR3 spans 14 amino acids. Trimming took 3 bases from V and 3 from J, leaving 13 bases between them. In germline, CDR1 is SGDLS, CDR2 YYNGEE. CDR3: CASSAPDADYEQYF. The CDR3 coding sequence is TGTGCCAGCAGCGCACCAGACGCTGACTACGAGCAGTACTTC.

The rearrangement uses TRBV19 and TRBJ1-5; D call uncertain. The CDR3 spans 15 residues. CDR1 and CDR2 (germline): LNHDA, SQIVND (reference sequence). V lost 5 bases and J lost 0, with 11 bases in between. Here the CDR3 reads CASSLATISNQPQHF. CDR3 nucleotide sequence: TGTGCCAGTAGTCTCGCTACAATTAGCAATCAGCCCCAGCATTTT.

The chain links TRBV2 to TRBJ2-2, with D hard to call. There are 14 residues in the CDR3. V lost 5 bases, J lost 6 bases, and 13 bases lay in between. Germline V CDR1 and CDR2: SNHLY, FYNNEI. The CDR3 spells CASSHDTVPGELFF. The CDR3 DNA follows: TGTGCCAGCAGTCACGATACGGTTCCCGGGGAGCTGTTTTTT. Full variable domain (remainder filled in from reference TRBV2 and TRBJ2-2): EPEVTQTPSHQVTQMGQEVILRCVPISNHLYFYWYRQILGQKVEFLVSFYNNEISEKSEIFDDQFSVERPDGSNFTLKIRSTKLEDSAMYFCASSHDTVPGELFFGEGSRLTVL.

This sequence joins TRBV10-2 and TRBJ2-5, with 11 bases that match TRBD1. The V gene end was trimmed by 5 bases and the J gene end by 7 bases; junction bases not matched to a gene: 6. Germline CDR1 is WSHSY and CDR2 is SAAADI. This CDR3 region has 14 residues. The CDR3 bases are TGCGCCAGCAGTCCGGGACAGGGGGAAGTGACCCAGTACTTC. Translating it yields CASSPGQGEVTQYF.

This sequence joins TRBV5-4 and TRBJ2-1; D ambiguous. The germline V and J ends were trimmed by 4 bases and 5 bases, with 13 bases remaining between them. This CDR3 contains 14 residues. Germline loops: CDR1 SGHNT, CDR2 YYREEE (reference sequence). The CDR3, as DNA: TGTGCCAGCAGCCCACTATCAGCCAACAATGAGCAGTTCTTC. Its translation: CASSPLSANNEQFF.

The CDR3 DNA is TGTGCCAGCAGCTTAAATCCTGGGACGATAATTTACTCACCCCTCCACTTT. Translation: CASSLNPGTIIYSPLHF. V gene TRBV7-9 combines with J gene TRBJ1-6; TRBD1 is a possible D gene (5 bases). Per germline, CDR1 SEHNR and CDR2 FQNEAQ (reference sequence). CDR3 length: 17 residues. V lost 2 bases, J lost 10 bases, and 21 bases lay in between.